A single sample is the source of the 7 T cell receptor beta chains below, sequenced in a study of tumor and adjacent non-tumor tissue in lung cancer. This sample's RNA came from whole unsorted tissue. The normal lung tissue was taken more than 3 cm from the tumor edge. A modified ARM-PCR protocol with three rounds of nested PCR amplified TCRbeta. In TCRdb, the multiplex PCR reads were re-called with MiXCR into one record per CDR3 protein. Among about 110,000 distinct CDR3 sequences listed, 62% were seen once. Sequencing was carried out using distant non-tumor lung tissue. The receptors here all came from a man between 60 and 75 years old with non-small cell lung cancer.

As concerns this clonotype: Because it lacks the conserved phenylalanine or tryptophan at the end, this CDR3 is likely a read error. The chain joins TRBV6-1 to TRBJ2-5; D is ambiguous. The CDR3 is made up of 14 amino acids. CDR1 is MNHNS, CDR2 SASEGT, per germline. V was pared by 2 bases and J by 4 bases, with 11 bases between. The CDR3 sequence: CASSERAPRETQYL. For the CDR3, the DNA is TGTGCCAGCAGTGAAAGGGCCCCCCGAGAGACCCAGTACCTA.

The chain employs TRBV21-1 and TRBJ1-2; TRBD1, the table's D call, lacks a check against the DNA. TRBV21-1 is flagged as a pseudogene. The CDR3 length is 12 residues. The chain's CDR3 is CASKRQVGGYTF. For the CDR3, the DNA is TGTGCCAGCAAAAGACAGGTTGGGGGCTACACCTTC.

This clonotype showed up just a few times. The chain's CDR3 is CASSRANNSPLHF. The CDR3 DNA follows: TGTGCCAGCAGCAGAGCCAATAATTCACCCCTCCACTTT. This sequence joins TRBV21-1 and TRBJ1-6. TRBV21-1 counts as a pseudogene. CDR3 length equals 13 residues.

With regard to this clonotype: A junction end diverges from the germline sequence, so it may reflect a read error. The V and J genes are TRBV6-5 and TRBJ2-7; D is possibly TRBD1 or TRBD2 (5 bases each). CDR1 and CDR2 (germline): MNHEY, SVGAGI. The CDR3 has 14 amino acids. The CDR3 bases are TGTACCAGCAGTTCCGGACTGGGGCCTGGGGAGCAGTACTTC. It codes for CTSSSGLGPGEQYF.

Remarks on this clonotype: Compared with germline, one end of the junction differs, possibly owing to a read error. The V gene is TRBV11-3, the J gene TRBJ2-5, with D hard to call. CDR3 length equals 12 residues. CDR1 and CDR2 from the germline V gene are SGHNT and YENEEA. The CDR3 region has the DNA TGTGTCAGCCAGACGAACCGAGAGACTCAGTACTTC. Amino acids: CVSQTNRETQYF.

As regards this clonotype: A much larger clone lies a single base off, so this may be a read error. The CDR3 does not end in the conserved phenylalanine or tryptophan, so this is likely a read error. CDR3 DNA sequence: TGTGCCAGCACCCCGAGGGGGTTCTATGGCTACACCCTC. This sequence encodes CASTPRGFYGYTL. The rearrangement joins TRBV12-3 or TRBV12-4 to TRBJ1-2, with a tentative D call TRBD1 (6 bases). This CDR3 region has 13 residues. The ends were cut back, 7 bases at V and 4 bases at J, with 13 bases in the middle.

The chain's CDR3 is CVSGLNQPQHF. The CDR3 DNA reads as TGTGTGAGCGGGCTCAATCAGCCCCAGCATTTT. The V gene is TRBV12-3 or TRBV12-4, the J gene TRBJ1-5; D is unclear. The CDR3 is 11 amino acids.